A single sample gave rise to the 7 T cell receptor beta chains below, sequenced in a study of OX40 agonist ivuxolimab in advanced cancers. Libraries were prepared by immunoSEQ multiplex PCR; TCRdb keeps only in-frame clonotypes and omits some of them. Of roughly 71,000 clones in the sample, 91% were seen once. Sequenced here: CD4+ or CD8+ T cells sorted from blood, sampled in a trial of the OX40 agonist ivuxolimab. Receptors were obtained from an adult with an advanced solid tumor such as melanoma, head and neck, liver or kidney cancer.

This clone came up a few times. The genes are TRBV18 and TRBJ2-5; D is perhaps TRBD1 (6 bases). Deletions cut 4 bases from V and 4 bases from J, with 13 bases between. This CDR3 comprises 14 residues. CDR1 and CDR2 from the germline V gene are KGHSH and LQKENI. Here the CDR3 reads CASSRDNERETQYF. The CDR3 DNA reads TGTGCCAGCTCACGGGACAACGAGAGAGAGACCCAGTACTTC.

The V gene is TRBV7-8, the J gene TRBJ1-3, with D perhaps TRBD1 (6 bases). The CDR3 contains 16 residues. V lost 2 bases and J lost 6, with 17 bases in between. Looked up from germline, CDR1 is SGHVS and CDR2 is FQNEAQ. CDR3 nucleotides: TGTGCCAGCAGCTTAAGGGAACAGGGAGAAGAAAACACCATATATTTT. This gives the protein CASSLREQGEENTIYF.

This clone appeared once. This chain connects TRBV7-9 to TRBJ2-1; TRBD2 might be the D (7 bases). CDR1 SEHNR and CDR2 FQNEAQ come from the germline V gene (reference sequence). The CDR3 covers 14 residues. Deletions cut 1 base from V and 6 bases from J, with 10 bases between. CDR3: CASSLGGGGNEQFF. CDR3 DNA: TGTGCCAGCAGCTTAGGGGGAGGGGGCAATGAGCAGTTCTTC.

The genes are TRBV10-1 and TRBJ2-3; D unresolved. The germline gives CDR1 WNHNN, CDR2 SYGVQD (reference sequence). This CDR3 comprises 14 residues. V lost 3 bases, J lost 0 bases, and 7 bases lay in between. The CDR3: CASSEDTSTDTQYF. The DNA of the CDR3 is TGCGCCAGCAGTGAAGACACCAGCACAGATACGCAGTATTTT.

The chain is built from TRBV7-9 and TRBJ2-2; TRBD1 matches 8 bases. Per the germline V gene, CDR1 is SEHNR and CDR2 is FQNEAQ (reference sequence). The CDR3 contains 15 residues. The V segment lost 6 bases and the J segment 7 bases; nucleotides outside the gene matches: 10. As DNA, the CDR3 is TGTGCCAGCAGACCCGGACAGGGAAGTGGCGGGGAGCTGTTTTTT. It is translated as CASRPGQGSGGELFF.

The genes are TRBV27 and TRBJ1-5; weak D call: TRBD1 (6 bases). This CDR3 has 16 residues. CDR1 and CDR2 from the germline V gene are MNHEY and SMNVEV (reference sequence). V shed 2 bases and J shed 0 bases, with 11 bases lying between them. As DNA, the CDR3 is TGTGCCAGCAGTTTAGGGGGGGGCTATAGCAATCAGCCCCAGCATTTT. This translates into CASSLGGGYSNQPQHF.

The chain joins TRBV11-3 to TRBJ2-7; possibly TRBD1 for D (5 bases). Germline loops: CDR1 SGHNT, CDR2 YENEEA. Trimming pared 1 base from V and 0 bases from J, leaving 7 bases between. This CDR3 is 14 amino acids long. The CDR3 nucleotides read TGTGCCAGCAGCTTAGGACAGAACTCCTACGAGCAGTACTTC. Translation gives CASSLGQNSYEQYF.